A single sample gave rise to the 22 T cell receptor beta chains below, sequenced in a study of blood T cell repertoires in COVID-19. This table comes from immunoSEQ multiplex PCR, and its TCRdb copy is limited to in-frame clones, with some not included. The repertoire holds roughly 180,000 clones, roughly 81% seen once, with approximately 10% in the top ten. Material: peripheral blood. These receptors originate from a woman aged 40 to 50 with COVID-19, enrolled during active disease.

CDR3 DNA: TGTGCCAGCAGCTCAGACAGGGACTCCTACAATGAGCAGTTCTTC. The encoded protein is CASSSDRDSYNEQFF. This chain joins TRBV11-2 and TRBJ2-1, with 7 bases that match TRBD1. CDR1 SGHAT and CDR2 FQNNGV come from the germline V gene. The CDR3 extends over 15 amino acids. V was clipped by 4 bases and J by 0 bases; unmatched bases: 3.

CDR3 in amino acids: CASSLAQALKTQYF. The CDR3, as DNA: TGCGCCAGCAGCTTGGCACAGGCGTTGAAGACCCAGTACTTC. This chain joins TRBV5-1 and TRBJ2-5; D perhaps matches TRBD1 (5 bases). This CDR3 is 14 amino acids long. The germline V gene encodes CDR1 SGHRS and CDR2 YFSETQ. V was shortened by 0 bases and J by 6 bases, with 12 bases between the two germline ends.

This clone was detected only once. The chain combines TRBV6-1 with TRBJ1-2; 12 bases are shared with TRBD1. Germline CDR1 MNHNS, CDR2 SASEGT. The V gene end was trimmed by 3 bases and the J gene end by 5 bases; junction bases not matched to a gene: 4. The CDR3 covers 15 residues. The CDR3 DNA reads TGTGCCAGCAGTGAGGGACAGGGGGCCAGGTATGGCTACACCTTC. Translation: CASSEGQGARYGYTF.

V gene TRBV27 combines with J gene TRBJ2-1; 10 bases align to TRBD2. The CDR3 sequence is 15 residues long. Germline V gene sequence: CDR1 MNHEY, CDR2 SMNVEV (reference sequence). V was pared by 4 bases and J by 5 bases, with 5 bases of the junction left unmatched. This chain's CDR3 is CASSSLAGGHNEQFF. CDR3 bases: TGTGCCAGCAGTTCTTTAGCGGGGGGACACAATGAGCAGTTCTTC.

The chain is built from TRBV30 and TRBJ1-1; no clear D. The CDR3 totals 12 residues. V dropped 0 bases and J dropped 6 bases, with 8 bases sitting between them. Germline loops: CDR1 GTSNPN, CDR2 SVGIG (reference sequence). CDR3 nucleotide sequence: TGTGCCTGGAGTGTATTATCTCCTGAAGCTTTCTTT. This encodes CAWSVLSPEAFF.

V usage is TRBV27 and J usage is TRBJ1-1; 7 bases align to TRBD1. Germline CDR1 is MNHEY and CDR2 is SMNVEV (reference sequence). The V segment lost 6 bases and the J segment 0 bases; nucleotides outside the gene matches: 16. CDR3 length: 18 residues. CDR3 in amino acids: CASSPQGTAGVMNTEAFF. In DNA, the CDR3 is TGTGCCAGCAGCCCCCAGGGGACAGCTGGGGTCATGAACACTGAAGCTTTCTTT.

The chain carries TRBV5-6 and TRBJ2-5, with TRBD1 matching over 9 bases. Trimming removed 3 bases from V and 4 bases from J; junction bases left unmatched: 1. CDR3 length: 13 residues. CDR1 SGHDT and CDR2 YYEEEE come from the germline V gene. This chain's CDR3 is CASSSTGGETQYF. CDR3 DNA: TGTGCCAGCAGCTCGACAGGGGGAGAGACCCAGTACTTC. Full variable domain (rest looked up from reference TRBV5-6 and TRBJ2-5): DAGVTQSPTHLIKTRGQQVTLRCSPKSGHDTVSWYQQALGQGPQFIFQYYEEEERQRGNFPDRFSGHQFPNYSSELNVNALLLGDSALYLCASSSTGGETQYFGPGTRLLVL.

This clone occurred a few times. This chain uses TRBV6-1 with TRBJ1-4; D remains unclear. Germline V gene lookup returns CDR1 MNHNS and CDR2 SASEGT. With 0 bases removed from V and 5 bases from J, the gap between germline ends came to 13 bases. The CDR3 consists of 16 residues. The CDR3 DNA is TGTGCCAGCAGTGAAGCCGTTCTCAGGTCCAATGAAAAACTGTTTTTT. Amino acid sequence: CASSEAVLRSNEKLFF.

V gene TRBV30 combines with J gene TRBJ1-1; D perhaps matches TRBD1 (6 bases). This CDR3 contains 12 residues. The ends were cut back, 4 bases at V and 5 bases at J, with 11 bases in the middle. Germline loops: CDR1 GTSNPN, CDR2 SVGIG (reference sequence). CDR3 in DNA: TGTGCCTGGAAGGGGGTATGGACTGAAGCTTTCTTT. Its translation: CAWKGVWTEAFF.

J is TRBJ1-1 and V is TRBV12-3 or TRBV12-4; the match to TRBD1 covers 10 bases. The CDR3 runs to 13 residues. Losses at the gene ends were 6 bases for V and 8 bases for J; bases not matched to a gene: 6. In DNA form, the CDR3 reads TGTGCCAGCAGACTGGGACAGGGGTCAGAAGCTTTCTTT. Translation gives CASRLGQGSEAFF.

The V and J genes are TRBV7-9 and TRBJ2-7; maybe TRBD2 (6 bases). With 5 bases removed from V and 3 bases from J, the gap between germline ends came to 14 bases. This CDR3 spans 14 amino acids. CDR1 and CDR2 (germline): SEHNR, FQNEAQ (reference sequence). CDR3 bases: TGTGCCAGCAGCCCGGGACTCCCGGACTACGAGCAGTACTTC. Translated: CASSPGLPDYEQYF.

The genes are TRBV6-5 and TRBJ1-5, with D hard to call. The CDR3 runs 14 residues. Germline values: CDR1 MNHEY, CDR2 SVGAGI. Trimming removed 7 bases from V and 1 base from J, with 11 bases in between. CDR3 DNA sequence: TGTGCCAGCATAGTGGCAGGCAGCAATCAGCCCCAGCATTTT. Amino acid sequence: CASIVAGSNQPQHF.

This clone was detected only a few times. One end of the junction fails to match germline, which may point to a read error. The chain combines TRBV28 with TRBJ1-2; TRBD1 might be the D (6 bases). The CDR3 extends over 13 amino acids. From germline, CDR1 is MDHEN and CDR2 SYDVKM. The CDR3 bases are TGTGCCAGCAGCCCTCCCGGAATGACAGGCCTTGCCTTC. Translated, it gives CASSPPGMTGLAF.

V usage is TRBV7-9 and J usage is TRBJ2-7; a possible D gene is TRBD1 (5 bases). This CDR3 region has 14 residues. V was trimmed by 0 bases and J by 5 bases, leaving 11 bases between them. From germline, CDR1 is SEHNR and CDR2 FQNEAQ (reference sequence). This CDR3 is CASSLAGVGHEQYF. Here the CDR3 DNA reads TGTGCCAGCAGCTTAGCAGGGGTCGGCCACGAGCAGTACTTC.

The CDR3 bases are TGTGCCAGCAGTCTCCGGGACAGGGTCATGAACACTGAAGCTTTCTTT. Protein product: CASSLRDRVMNTEAFF. The chain links TRBV2 to TRBJ1-1; the match to TRBD1 covers 9 bases. The germline CDR1 and CDR2 sequences are SNHLY and FYNNEI. The CDR3 runs to 16 residues. V lost 5 bases and J lost 0; bases outside the gene matches: 7.

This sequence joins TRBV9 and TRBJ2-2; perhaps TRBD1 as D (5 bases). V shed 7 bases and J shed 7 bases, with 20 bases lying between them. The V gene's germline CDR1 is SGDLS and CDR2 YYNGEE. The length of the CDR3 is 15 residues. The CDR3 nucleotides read TGTGCCAGCTCCCGACCGTCCAGGGCCGGCGGGGAGCTGTTTTTT. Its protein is CASSRPSRAGGELFF.

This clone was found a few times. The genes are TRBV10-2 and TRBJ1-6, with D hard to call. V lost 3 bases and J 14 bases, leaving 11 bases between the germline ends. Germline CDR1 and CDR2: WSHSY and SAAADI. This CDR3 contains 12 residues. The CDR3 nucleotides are TGCGCCAGCAGTGACGAGGCCCTGGCCCTCCACTTT. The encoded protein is CASSDEALALHF.

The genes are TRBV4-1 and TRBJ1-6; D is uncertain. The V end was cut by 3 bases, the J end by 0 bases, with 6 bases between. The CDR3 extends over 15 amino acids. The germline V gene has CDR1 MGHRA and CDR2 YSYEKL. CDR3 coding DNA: TGCGCCAGCAGCCATATCGGCTCCTATAATTCACCCCTCCACTTT. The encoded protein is CASSHIGSYNSPLHF.

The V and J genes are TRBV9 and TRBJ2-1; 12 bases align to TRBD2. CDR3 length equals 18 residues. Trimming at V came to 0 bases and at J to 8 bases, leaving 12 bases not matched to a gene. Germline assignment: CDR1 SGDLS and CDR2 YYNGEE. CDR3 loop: CASSVGGRLAGGNHEQFF. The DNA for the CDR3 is TGTGCCAGCAGCGTAGGTGGACGCCTAGCGGGAGGGAACCATGAGCAGTTCTTC.

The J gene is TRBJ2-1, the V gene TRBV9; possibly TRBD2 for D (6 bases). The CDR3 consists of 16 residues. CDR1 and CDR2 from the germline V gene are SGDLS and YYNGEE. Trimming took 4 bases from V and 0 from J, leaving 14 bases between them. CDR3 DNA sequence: TGTGCCAGCAGCATAAGATACGGGAGCTCCTACAATGAGCAGTTCTTC. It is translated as CASSIRYGSSYNEQFF.

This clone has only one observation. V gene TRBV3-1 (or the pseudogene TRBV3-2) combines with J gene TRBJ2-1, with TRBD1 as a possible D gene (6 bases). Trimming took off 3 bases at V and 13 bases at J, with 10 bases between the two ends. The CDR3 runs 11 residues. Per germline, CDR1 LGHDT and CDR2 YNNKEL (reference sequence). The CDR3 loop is CASSHRGNQFF. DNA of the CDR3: TGTGCCAGCAGCCACAGGGGTAACCAGTTCTTC.

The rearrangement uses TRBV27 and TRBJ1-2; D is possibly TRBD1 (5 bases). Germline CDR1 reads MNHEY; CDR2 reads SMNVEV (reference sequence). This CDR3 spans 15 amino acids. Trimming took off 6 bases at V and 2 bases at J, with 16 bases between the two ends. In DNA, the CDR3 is TGTGCCAGCAGGCGTAGGCAGGGAAAGAACTATGGCTACACCTTC. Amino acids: CASRRRQGKNYGYTF.